The source of this TCR beta chain is a study of blood T cell repertoires in COVID-19. Study-wide background: COVID-19 samples collected from the United States, Italy and Spain covered acute and convalescent phases.

Only in-frame clones appear in the TCRdb table, and some are missing; sequencing was by immunoSEQ multiplex PCR. The data contain around 58,000 clones, 90% of them singletons. Germline V gene data show CDR1 as MNHEY and CDR2 as SVGAGI. This CDR3 contains 15 residues. V was cut by 0 bases and J by 13 bases, with 16 bases left in between. The TCR comes from a human donor with active COVID-19. The donor label of this sample is uncertain. The specimen was peripheral blood. This chain uses TRBV6-5 with TRBJ1-6; D is unclear. CDR3 nucleotide sequence: TGTGCCAGCAGTTACTCGAACGACTTTCTCGTCCCCCTCCACTTT. This encodes CASSYSNDFLVPLHF.